The sequence of this T cell receptor beta chain was determined in a study of siplizumab effects on memory and regulatory T cells. Study-level findings and limits: Apparently more diverse than memory cells, naive T cells also seemed major alloresponse contributors. Alloreactive sequences traceable to unstimulated CD4+ memory cells were significantly reduced by siplizumab.

Notes on this clone: Its antigen is not identified.

Per individual sample, 80,000 to 100,000 TCR templates were assayed. This table comes from immunoSEQ multiplex PCR, and its TCRdb copy is limited to in-frame clones, with some not included. The sample comprises roughly 120,000 clones, 90% to 95% of which are singletons, and roughly 1.5% rests with the top ten. CDR1 and CDR2 (germline): SGHDT, YYEEEE. J lost 8 bases, V lost 3 bases, and 6 bases had no gene match. This CDR3 comprises 16 residues. The clonotype was recovered from a human donor in good health. Sequenced sample: non-Treg CD4+ T cells sorted from blood. The V gene is TRBV5-6, the J gene TRBJ2-1; 15 bases fit TRBD2. For the CDR3, the DNA is TGTGCCAGCAGCTCATGGACTAGCGGGAGGGGGGATGAGCAGTTCTTC. Protein sequence: CASSSWTSGRGDEQFF. The whole variable domain, filled in from reference TRBV5-6 and TRBJ2-1, reads DAGVTQSPTHLIKTRGQQVTLRCSPKSGHDTVSWYQQALGQGPQFIFQYYEEEERQRGNFPDRFSGHQFPNYSSELNVNALLLGDSALYLCASSSWTSGRGDEQFFGPGTRLTVL.